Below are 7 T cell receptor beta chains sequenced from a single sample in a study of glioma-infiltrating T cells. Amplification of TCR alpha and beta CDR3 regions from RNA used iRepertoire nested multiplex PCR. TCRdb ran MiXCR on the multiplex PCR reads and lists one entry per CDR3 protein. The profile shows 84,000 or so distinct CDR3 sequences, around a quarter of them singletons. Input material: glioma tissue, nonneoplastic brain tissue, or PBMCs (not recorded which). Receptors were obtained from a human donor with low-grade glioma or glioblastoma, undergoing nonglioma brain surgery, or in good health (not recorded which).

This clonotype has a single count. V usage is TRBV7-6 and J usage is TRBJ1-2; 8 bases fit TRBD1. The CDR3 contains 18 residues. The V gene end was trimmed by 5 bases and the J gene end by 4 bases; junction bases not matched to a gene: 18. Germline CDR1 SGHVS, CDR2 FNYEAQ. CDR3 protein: CASSPVDRGATIFYGYTF. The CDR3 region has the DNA TGTGCCAGCAGCCCAGTAGACAGGGGCGCTACTATTTTCTATGGCTACACCTTC.

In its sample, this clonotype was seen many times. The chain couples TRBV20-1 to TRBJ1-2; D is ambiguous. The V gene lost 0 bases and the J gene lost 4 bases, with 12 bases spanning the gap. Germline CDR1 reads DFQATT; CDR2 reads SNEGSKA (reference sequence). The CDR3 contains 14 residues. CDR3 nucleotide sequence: TGCAGTGCTAGAGATGGCCGGAACCTCTATGGCTACACCTTC. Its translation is CSARDGRNLYGYTF.

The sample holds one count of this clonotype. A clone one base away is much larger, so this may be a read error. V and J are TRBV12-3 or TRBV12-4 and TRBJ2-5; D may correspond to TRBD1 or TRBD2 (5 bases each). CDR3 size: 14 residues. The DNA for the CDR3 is TGTGCCAGCAGTTTGGGACCTACCCAAGAGACCCGGTACTTC. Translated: CASSLGPTQETRYF.

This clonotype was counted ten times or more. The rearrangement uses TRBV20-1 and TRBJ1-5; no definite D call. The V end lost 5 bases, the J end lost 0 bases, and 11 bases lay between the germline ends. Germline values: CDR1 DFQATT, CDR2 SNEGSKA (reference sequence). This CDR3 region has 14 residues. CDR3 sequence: CSAGVPNSNQPQHF. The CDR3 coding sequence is TGCAGTGCTGGAGTCCCGAATAGCAATCAGCCCCAGCATTTT.

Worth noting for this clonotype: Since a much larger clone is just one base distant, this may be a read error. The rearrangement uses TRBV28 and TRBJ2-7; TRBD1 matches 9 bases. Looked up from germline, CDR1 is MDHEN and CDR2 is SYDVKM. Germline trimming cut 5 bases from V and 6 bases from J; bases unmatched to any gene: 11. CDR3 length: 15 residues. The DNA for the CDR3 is TGTGCCAGCAGTCCCCCGGGACAGGGAATCGGCGAGCAGTACTTC. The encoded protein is CASSPPGQGIGEQYF.

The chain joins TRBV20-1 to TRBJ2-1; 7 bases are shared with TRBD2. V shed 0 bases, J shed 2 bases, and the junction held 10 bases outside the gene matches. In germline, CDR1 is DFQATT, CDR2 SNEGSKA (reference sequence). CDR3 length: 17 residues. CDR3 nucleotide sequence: TGCAGTGCTAGAGATCCCGGTGCGGGAGTACCCTACAATGAGCAGTTCTTC. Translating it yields CSARDPGAGVPYNEQFF.

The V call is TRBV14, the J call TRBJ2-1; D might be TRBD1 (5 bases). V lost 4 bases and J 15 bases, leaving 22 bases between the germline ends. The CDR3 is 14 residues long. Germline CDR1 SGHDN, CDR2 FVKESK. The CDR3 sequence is CASSLTFDSNKRFF. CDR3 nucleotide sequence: TGTGCCAGCAGCCTGACCTTCGACAGCAATAAGCGGTTCTTC.